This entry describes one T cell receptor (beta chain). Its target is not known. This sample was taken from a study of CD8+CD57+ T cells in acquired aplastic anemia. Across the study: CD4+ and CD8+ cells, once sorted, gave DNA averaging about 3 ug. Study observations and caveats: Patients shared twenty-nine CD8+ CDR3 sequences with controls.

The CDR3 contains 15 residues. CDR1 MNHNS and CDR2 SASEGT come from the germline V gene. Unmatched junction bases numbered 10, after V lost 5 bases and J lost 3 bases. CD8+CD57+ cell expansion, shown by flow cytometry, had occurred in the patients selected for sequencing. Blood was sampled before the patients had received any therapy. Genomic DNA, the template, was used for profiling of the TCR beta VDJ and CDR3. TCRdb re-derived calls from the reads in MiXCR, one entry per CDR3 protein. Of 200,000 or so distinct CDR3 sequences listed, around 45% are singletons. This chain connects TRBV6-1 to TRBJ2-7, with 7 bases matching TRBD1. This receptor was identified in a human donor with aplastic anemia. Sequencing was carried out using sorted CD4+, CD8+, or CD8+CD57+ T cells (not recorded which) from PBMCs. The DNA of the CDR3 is TGTGCCAGCAGTCTCCACCCCGGGACAGTCTACGAGCAGTACTTC. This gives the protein CASSLHPGTVYEQYF.